These T cell receptor beta chains were read from a single sample in a study of cytomegalovirus exposure and HLA in healthy donors. Sequenced by immunoSEQ multiplex PCR; TCRdb stores in-frame clones only, minus some. The sample gives more than 75,000 clones, 70% to 80% of which show up once; about 2.3% is in the top ten. Material for sequencing was PBMCs. Source of these receptors: a man aged 25-40 years in good health and CMV-seronegative. Each CDR3 is given with its conserved first and last residue. The D gene is left open where the match is weak. Clone size is not always given. Where it is, it says once, few, many or a class for expanded clones.

once	15	TRBD2	TRBV2	TRBJ2-7	CASSRGLGGPYEQYF	TGTGCCAGCAGTCGGGGACTAGGAGGACCCTACGAGCAGTACTTC
once	17	TRBD2	TRBV5-6	TRBJ2-3	CASSSLAGAFTADTQYF	TGTGCCAGCAGCTCGCTAGCGGGAGCTTTTACGGCAGATACGCAGTATTTT
few	13	.	TRBV7-6	TRBJ2-1	CASSFGPDNEQFF	TGTGCCAGCAGCTTTGGTCCGGACAATGAGCAGTTCTTC
few	11	.	TRBV12-5	TRBJ1-1	CASGGQNEAFF	TGTGCTAGTGGTGGACAGAATGAAGCTTTCTTT
.	13	.	TRBV4-1	TRBJ2-3	CASSQEQTDTQYF	TGCGCCAGCAGCCAAGAACAGACAGATACGCAGTATTTT
.	19	TRBD2	TRBV28	TRBJ2-7	CASSSRLAGGYPEPYEQYF	TGTGCCAGCAGTTCTCGACTAGCGGGAGGGTATCCCGAACCTTACGAGCAGTACTTC
.	11	.	TRBV28	TRBJ2-7	CASSGTYEQYF	TGTGCCAGCAGTGGTACTTACGAGCAGTACTTC
.	13	.	TRBV25-1	TRBJ1-2	CASIGESNYGYTF	TGTGCCAGCATCGGGGAGTCAAACTATGGCTACACCTTC
.	15	.	TRBV19	TRBJ1-2	CASSMGPGGVYGYTF	TGTGCCAGCAGTATGGGCCCGGGAGGGGTCTATGGCTACACCTTC
.	16	TRBD1	TRBV19	TRBJ1-2	CASNPLTGGANYGYTF	TGTGCCAGTAATCCACTCACAGGGGGCGCAAACTATGGCTACACCTTC
.	13	.	TRBV7-9	TRBJ1-5	CSSNLGRNQPQHF	TGTTCCAGCAACCTGGGGAGAAATCAGCCCCAGCATTTT
.	14	.	TRBV30	TRBJ2-7	CAWREYQSSYEQYF	TGTGCCTGGAGGGAGTACCAGAGCTCCTACGAGCAGTACTTC
.	17	.	TRBV6-4	TRBJ2-3	CASSEGGSGLGTDTQYF	TGTGCCAGCAGTGAAGGGGGATCGGGATTGGGCACAGATACGCAGTATTTT
.	15	TRBD2	TRBV7-3	TRBJ2-1	CASRGERGGLNEQFF	TGTGCCAGCCGTGGGGAACGGGGGGGCTTGAATGAGCAGTTCTTC
.	18	.	TRBV4-1	TRBJ2-7	CASSQLDSGALYSYEQYF	TGCGCCAGCAGCCAATTAGATTCAGGGGCTTTGTATTCCTACGAGCAGTACTTC
.	15	TRBD1	TRBV7-2	TRBJ1-5	CASSLQGIGNQPQHF	TGTGCCAGCAGCCTACAGGGGATAGGAAATCAGCCCCAGCATTTT
.	13	TRBD1	TRBV30	TRBJ1-2	CAWNAPGGYGYTF	TGTGCCTGGAACGCTCCAGGGGGATATGGCTACACCTTC
.	13	.	TRBV18	TRBJ2-7	CASSNTAAYEQYF	TGTGCCAGCTCAAACACAGCTGCCTACGAGCAGTACTTC
.	15	.	TRBV19	TRBJ1-5	CASSAAGISNQPQHF	TGTGCCAGTAGTGCCGCAGGTATAAGCAATCAGCCCCAGCATTTT
.	17	.	TRBV18	TRBJ1-2	CASSPPDREPANYGYTF	TGTGCCAGCTCACCCCCGGACAGAGAACCAGCTAACTATGGCTACACCTTC
once	13	TRBD2	TRBV7-8	TRBJ2-3	CASSLRLAGGKYF	TGTGCCAGCAGCTTACGCCTAGCGGGGGGTAAATATTTT
.	15	TRBD2	TRBV7-6	TRBJ2-1	CASSLLAGAYNEQFF	TGTGCCAGCAGCTTACTAGCGGGAGCCTACAATGAGCAGTTCTTC
.	14	.	TRBV6-5	TRBJ2-7	CASKEGRTGYEQYF	TGTGCCAGCAAGGAGGGCCGCACGGGCTACGAGCAGTACTTC
.	12	.	TRBV2	TRBJ1-2	CASYKGIRGYTF	TGTGCCAGTTATAAGGGGATACGGGGCTACACCTTC
.	16	.	TRBV5-1	TRBJ1-1	CASSSRRTEKITEAFF	TGCGCCAGCAGTTCAAGACGGACAGAAAAAATCACTGAAGCTTTCTTT
.	15	.	TRBV7-2	TRBJ1-3	CASSRRGMGGNTIYF	TGTGCCAGCAGTCGTAGGGGGATGGGGGGAAACACCATATATTTT
.	14	.	TRBV12-5	TRBJ1-3	CASGPTVGGNTIYF	TGTGCTAGTGGTCCGACAGTTGGCGGAAACACCATATATTTT
.	16	TRBD2	TRBV7-9	TRBJ2-7	CSSSLAPTSGLYEQYF	TGTTCCAGCAGCTTAGCGCCGACTAGCGGCCTCTACGAGCAGTACTTC